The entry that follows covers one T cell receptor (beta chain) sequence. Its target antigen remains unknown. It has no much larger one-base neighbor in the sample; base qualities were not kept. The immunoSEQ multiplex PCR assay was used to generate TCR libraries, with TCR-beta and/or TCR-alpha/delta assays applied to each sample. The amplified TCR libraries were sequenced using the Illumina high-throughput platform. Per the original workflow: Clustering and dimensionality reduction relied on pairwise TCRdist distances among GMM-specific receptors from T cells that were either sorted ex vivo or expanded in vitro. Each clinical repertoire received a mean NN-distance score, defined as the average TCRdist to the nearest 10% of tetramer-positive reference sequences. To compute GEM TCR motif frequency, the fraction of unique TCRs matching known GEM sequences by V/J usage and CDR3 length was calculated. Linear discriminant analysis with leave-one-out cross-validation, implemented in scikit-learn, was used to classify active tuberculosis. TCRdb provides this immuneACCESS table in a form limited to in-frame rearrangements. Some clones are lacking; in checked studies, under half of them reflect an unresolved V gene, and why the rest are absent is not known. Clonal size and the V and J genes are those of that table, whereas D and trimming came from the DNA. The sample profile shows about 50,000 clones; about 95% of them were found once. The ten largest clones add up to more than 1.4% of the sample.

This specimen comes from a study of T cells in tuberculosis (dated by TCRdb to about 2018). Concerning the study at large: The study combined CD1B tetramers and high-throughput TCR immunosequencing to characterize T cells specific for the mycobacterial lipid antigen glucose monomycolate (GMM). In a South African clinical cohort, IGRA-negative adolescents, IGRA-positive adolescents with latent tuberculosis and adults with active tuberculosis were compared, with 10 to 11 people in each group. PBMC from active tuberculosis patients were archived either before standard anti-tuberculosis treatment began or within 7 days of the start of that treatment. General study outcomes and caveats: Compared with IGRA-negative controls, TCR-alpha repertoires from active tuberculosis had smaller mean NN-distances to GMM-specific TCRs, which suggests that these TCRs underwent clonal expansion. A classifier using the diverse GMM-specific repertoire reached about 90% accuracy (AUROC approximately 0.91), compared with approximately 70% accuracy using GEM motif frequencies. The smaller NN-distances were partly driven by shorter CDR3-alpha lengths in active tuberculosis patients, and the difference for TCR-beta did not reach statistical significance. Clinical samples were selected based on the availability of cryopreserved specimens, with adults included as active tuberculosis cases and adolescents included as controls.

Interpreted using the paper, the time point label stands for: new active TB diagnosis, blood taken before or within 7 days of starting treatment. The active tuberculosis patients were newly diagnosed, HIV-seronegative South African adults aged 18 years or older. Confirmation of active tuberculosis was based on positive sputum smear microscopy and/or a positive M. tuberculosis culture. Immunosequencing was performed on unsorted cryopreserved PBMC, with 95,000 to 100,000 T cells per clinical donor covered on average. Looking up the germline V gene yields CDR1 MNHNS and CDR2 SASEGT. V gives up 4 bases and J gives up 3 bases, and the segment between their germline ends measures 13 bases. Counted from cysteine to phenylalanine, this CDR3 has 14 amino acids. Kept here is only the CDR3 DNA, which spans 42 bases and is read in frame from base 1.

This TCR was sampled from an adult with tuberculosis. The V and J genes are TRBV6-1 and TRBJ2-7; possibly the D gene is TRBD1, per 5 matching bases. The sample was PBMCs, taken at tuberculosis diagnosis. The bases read TGTGCCAGCAGTGTTGCCAGGGTAGGCTACGAGCAGTACTTC. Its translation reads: CASSVARVGYEQYF.